A single sample is the source of the 15 T cell receptor beta chains below, sequenced in a study of regulatory T cells in long-lasting Graves disease. Investigators prepared the TCR beta libraries by applying iRepertoire HTBI primers and Arm-PCR of CDR3 regions. Each CDR3 protein is one row after TCRdb ran MiXCR on the multiplex PCR reads. This table holds 360,000 or so distinct CDR3 sequences, about 12% found once. As for time point: newly diagnosed GD, antithyroid drugs for less than 3 months. From PBMCs, RNA was extracted and then used to make the TCR library. This sample was shared with a second study, whose subject was T cells in Graves' hyperthyroidism and ophthalmopathy.

The source was peripheral blood mononuclear cells (PBMCs), collected at new diagnosis, from a patient treated with antithyroid drugs. Source of these receptors: a woman aged 18-29 years with Graves disease.

Many counts were recorded for this clonotype. This chain joins TRBV5-6 and TRBJ2-7, with 8 nucleotides matching TRBD1. V was pared by 1 base and J by 5 bases, with 11 bases of the junction left unmatched. Per germline, CDR1 SGHDT and CDR2 YYEEEE. CDR3 size: 16 residues. CDR3 amino acids: CASSLFQAGGRDEQYF. The CDR3 DNA sequence: TGTGCCAGCAGCTTGTTTCAGGCAGGGGGCAGGGACGAGCAGTACTTC.

In this sample, this clonotype turned up a few times. V and J are TRBV29-1 and TRBJ2-7, with a possible D match to TRBD1 (5 bases). The CDR3 loop spans 13 amino acids. Per germline, CDR1 SQVTM and CDR2 ANQGSEA. Trimming took off 4 bases at V and 3 bases at J, with 13 bases between the two ends. CDR3 in amino acids: CSVGKGLIYEQYF. For the CDR3, the DNA is TGCAGCGTTGGCAAGGGGTTAATCTACGAGCAGTACTTC.

On this clonotype itself: No conserved phenylalanine or tryptophan is present at the end of the CDR3, so a read error is the likely explanation. The chain couples TRBV11-2 to TRBJ1-1, with a possible D match to TRBD1 (5 bases). Between the trimmed V and J ends, which lost 5 bases and 4 bases, there was a span of 14 bases. The CDR3 extends over 14 amino acids. The germline CDR1 and CDR2 sequences are SGHAT and FQNNGV. The DNA of the CDR3 is TGTGCCAGCAGCCCCCACGGTAGGGGCACTGAAGCTTTCCTT. Translation: CASSPHGRGTEAFL.

This clonotype appeared many times. The CDR3: CASSPTASGPYNEQFF. The DNA of the CDR3 is TGTGCCAGCAGCCCAACGGCTAGCGGGCCCTACAATGAGCAGTTCTTC. The chain employs TRBV27 and TRBJ2-1; 8 bases are shared with TRBD2. V was clipped by 6 bases and J by 2 bases; unmatched bases: 9. Germline loops: CDR1 MNHEY, CDR2 SMNVEV (reference sequence). This CDR3 has 16 residues.

This clonotype was counted only a few times. The chain is built from TRBV3-1 and TRBJ1-2; a weak D match, TRBD1 (5 bases). Per germline, CDR1 LGHDT and CDR2 YNNKEL (reference sequence). There are 18 residues in the CDR3. Trimming took 1 base from V and 4 from J, leaving 22 bases between them. The CDR3: CASSQVARRDDSFYGYTF. In DNA form, the CDR3 reads TGTGCCAGCAGCCAAGTAGCGCGCAGGGATGATTCCTTCTATGGCTACACCTTC.

The rearrangement links TRBV7-8 to TRBJ1-1; D uncertain. V was shortened by 5 bases and J by 5 bases, with 18 bases between the two germline ends. CDR3 size: 15 residues. Germline V CDR1 and CDR2: SGHVS, FQNEAQ. The chain's CDR3 is CASSPPLVNRTEAFF. DNA of the CDR3: TGTGCCAGCAGCCCCCCGTTGGTTAATAGGACTGAAGCTTTCTTT.

This clonotype was recorded a few times. The genes are TRBV6-1 and TRBJ1-2; no clear D gene. The CDR3 sequence is 14 residues long. Germline V lookup: CDR1 MNHNS, CDR2 SASEGT. The V end lost 6 bases, the J end lost 6 bases, and 17 bases lay between the germline ends. CDR3 region: CASSRKSSLNGYTF. The DNA of the CDR3 is TGTGCCAGCAGCCGAAAAAGTTCGCTGAATGGCTACACCTTC.

This clonotype appeared many times. The chain has TRBV6-2 or TRBV6-3 and TRBJ2-7, with D perhaps matching TRBD1 or TRBD2 (6 bases each). The CDR3 length is 15 residues. V lost 0 bases to trimming and J lost 5 bases, with 14 bases between them. Germline CDR1 and CDR2: MNHEY and SVGEGT. The DNA of the CDR3 is TGTGCCAGCAGTTACTCATCCGGGGGCCTTCACGAGCAGTACTTC. It encodes CASSYSSGGLHEQYF.

The sample holds many counts of this clonotype. This chain uses TRBV11-3 with TRBJ2-5, with D uncertain. The germline V gene has CDR1 SGHNT and CDR2 YENEEA. The V end was cut by 5 bases, the J end by 5 bases, with 12 bases between. The CDR3 length is 13 residues. CDR3 sequence (DNA): TGTGCCAGCAGCCCAGCAGAGGAGGAGACCCAGTACTTC. Translation gives CASSPAEEETQYF.

This clonotype has a single count. The chain employs TRBV6-2 or TRBV6-3 and TRBJ2-5; a weak D match, TRBD1 (5 bases). Trimming removed 7 bases from V and 2 bases from J, with 11 bases in between. This CDR3 has 13 residues. Germline CDR1 reads MNHEY; CDR2 reads SVGEGT. The chain's CDR3 is CASKRTLQETQYF. The CDR3 DNA sequence: TGTGCCAGCAAGAGGACACTTCAAGAGACCCAGTACTTC.

With regard to this clonotype: Germline and junction disagree at one end, which may indicate a read error. The V and J genes are TRBV10-1 and TRBJ2-1; D call uncertain. CDR1 and CDR2 (germline): WNHNN, SYGVQD (reference sequence). CDR3 size: 13 residues. The CDR3 DNA reads as TGCGCCAGCAGTGAGCCCGAAAACAATGAGCGGTTCTTC. Translation: CASSEPENNERFF.

This clonotype was seen ten or more times. The chain recombines TRBV5-1 with TRBJ1-6; perhaps TRBD1 as D (5 bases). The CDR3 is 15 residues long. CDR1 SGHRS and CDR2 YFSETQ come from the germline V gene. Between the trimmed V and J ends, which lost 6 bases and 7 bases, there was a span of 17 bases. CDR3 nucleotides: TGCGCCAGCACCATTGAAGGACATCCAAATTCACCCCTCCACTTT. It yields the protein CASTIEGHPNSPLHF.

This clonotype was counted between two and nine times. The V and J genes are TRBV20-1 and TRBJ2-5, with D possibly matching TRBD2 (7 bases). Trimming stripped 1 base from V and 2 bases from J, with 17 bases between. Germline CDR1 is DFQATT and CDR2 is SNEGSKA (reference sequence). The CDR3 is made up of 16 amino acids. DNA for the CDR3: TGCAGTGCTAGAGCGCCCGAGGGGGGGAGACAAGAGACCCAGTACTTC. Translation gives CSARAPEGGRQETQYF.

This clonotype was found many times. The chain carries TRBV7-9 and TRBJ2-1, with 13 nucleotides matching TRBD2. Germline assignment: CDR1 SEHNR and CDR2 FQNEAQ (reference sequence). J was trimmed by 7 bases and V by 4 bases; bases with no gene match: 4. The CDR3 spans 15 residues. CDR3 protein: CASSWGLAGSNEQFF. For the CDR3, the DNA is TGTGCCAGCAGCTGGGGACTAGCGGGATCGAATGAGCAGTTCTTC.

This clonotype occurred a few times. One base away lies a much larger clone, so this may be a sequencing read error. In nucleotides, the CDR3 is TGTGCCAGCAAGTACGGGACAGAGGATAACACTGAAGCTTTCTTT. Translation: CASKYGTEDNTEAFF. This chain connects TRBV27 to TRBJ1-1; 7 nucleotides match TRBD1. The CDR3 extends over 15 amino acids. The V and J ends lost 7 bases and 2 bases, in that order; junction bases with no gene match: 10. Germline V lookup: CDR1 MNHEY, CDR2 SMNVEV (reference sequence).